Listed here is a single T cell receptor beta chain. This sample is drawn from a study of tumor-infiltrating lymphocytes in oesophageal squamous cell carcinoma. TCRdb fed the PCR reads into MiXCR, producing one record per CDR3 protein. The sample consists of 21,000 or so distinct CDR3 sequences, 35% to 45% of them appearing once. Trimming took 8 bases from V and 1 from J, leaving 15 bases between them. CDR3 length: 14 amino acids. Material: esophageal tumor tissue. This chain links TRBV5-3 with TRBJ2-5; possibly TRBD1 or TRBD2 for D (6 bases each). TRBV5-3 is sorted into the ORF group, with uncertain function. The sequence came from a male donor with esophageal squamous cell carcinoma. CDR3 in DNA: TGTGCCAGCAGCGTAGGGGGGTCCCAAGAGACCCAGTACTTC. The encoded protein is CASSVGGSQETQYF.